These T cell receptor beta chains were read from a single sample in a study of blood T cell repertoires in COVID-19. Sequenced by immunoSEQ multiplex PCR; TCRdb stores in-frame clones only, minus some. The sample contains 140,000 to 150,000 clones, more than 60% of which appear only once. The sequenced sample consisted of peripheral blood. Receptor source: a man in his forties or fifties with acute or convalescent COVID-19. CDR3s include the opening cysteine and the closing phenylalanine or tryptophan. D genes are given only for firm matches. Clone sizes are given selectively: once, few, many, or a class where the clone is expanded.

d_gene: .; abundance: .; v_gene: TRBV11-3; j_gene: TRBJ2-2; CDR3nt: TGTGCCAGCAGTAAAAATCAGGGACTTCAGACCGGGGAGCTGTTTTTT; CDR3aa: CASSKNQGLQTGELFF
d_gene: .; abundance: few; v_gene: TRBV3-1/TRBV3-2; j_gene: TRBJ2-5; CDR3nt: TGTGCCAGCAGCCAAGATGTGGCACAGACCCAGTACTTC; CDR3aa: CASSQDVAQTQYF
d_gene: TRBD1; abundance: .; v_gene: TRBV27; j_gene: TRBJ1-2; CDR3nt: TGTGCCAGCAGTTCGCAGGGACAGGGGGCTCTCTATGGCTACACCTTC; CDR3aa: CASSSQGQGALYGYTF
d_gene: .; abundance: .; v_gene: TRBV11-1; j_gene: TRBJ1-6; CDR3nt: TGTGCCAGCAGCTTAAGTTCGACATGGATAAATTCACCCCTCCACTTT; CDR3aa: CASSLSSTWINSPLHF
d_gene: .; abundance: .; v_gene: TRBV7-8; j_gene: TRBJ1-2; CDR3nt: TGTGCCAGCAGCTTTTTGTTAAGAGCTAACTATGGCTACACCTTC; CDR3aa: CASSFLLRANYGYTF
d_gene: TRBD1; abundance: once; v_gene: TRBV7-8; j_gene: TRBJ1-3; CDR3nt: TGTGCCAGCAGCTCACCCCTGACAGGGGGTGAAGGAAACACCATATATTTT; CDR3aa: CASSSPLTGGEGNTIYF
d_gene: TRBD2; abundance: few; v_gene: TRBV2; j_gene: TRBJ2-1; CDR3nt: TGTGCCAGCAAAGGGGGAGCGGGGGGGCCCGGTGAGCAGTTCTTC; CDR3aa: CASKGGAGGPGEQFF
d_gene: TRBD2; abundance: .; v_gene: TRBV29-1; j_gene: TRBJ2-3; CDR3nt: TGCAGCCACTCTAGCGGGGACATCACAGATACGCAGTATTTT; CDR3aa: CSHSSGDITDTQYF
d_gene: .; abundance: .; v_gene: TRBV5-5; j_gene: TRBJ1-6; CDR3nt: TGTGCCAGCAGCTTGGCCGGGGGGGGAAATTCACCCCTCCACTTT; CDR3aa: CASSLAGGGNSPLHF
d_gene: .; abundance: few; v_gene: TRBV12-5; j_gene: TRBJ2-3; CDR3nt: TGTGCTAGTGGTTTGGGACAGGCGACAGATACGCAGTATTTT; CDR3aa: CASGLGQATDTQYF
d_gene: .; abundance: once; v_gene: TRBV11-2; j_gene: TRBJ2-5; CDR3nt: TGTGCCAGCAGCTTCGACAGGTCCACCCGAGAGACCCAGTACTTC; CDR3aa: CASSFDRSTRETQYF